This TCR beta chain was observed in a study of shared clonotypes between healthy human individuals. Study as a whole: Aged between 18 and 49, the donors were a couple of women and three men. Study-wide results and limits: Among the subsets, naive ones generally showed larger estimated richness than memory ones. When naive CD4 clonotypes were compared across a few donors, around 5% were shared. Clonotype sharing among donors likely depends on sequencing depth.

The germline V and J ends were trimmed by 6 bases and 2 bases, with 16 bases remaining between them. The CDR3 is 15 amino acids. The germline V gene encodes CDR1 MNHEY and CDR2 SVGAGI. Sequencing used immunoSEQ multiplex PCR; TCRdb keeps in-frame clones, though not all of them. Here the sample spans approximately 1.4 million clones, 95% to 99% being singletons. A note on this clone: Its antigen is as yet unknown.

This receptor was taken from a man aged 25 to 40 in good health. The specimen was naive CD4+ T cells sorted from blood. Described subset: CD45RA+ positively selected. The chain has TRBV6-5 and TRBJ2-5; D gene uncertain. The CDR3 DNA sequence: TGTGCCAGCAGCACGCCCGGCCTAAGGCAAGAGACCCAGTACTTC. Amino acids: CASSTPGLRQETQYF.